This passage covers 23 T cell receptor beta chains from one sample sequenced in a study of blood T cell repertoires in COVID-19. Clones were sequenced by immunoSEQ multiplex PCR, and TCRdb holds only the in-frame ones, with some missing. The table shows almost 500,000 clones, with less than 90% occurring only once. The sequenced material came from PBMCs or T cells enriched from blood (not recorded which). Every receptor here comes from a woman aged 55-69 years who had recovered from COVID-19.

The gene calls are TRBV5-1 and TRBJ1-4; D possibly corresponds to TRBD1 (5 bases). CDR3 size: 14 residues. Trimming cost V 4 bases and J 5 bases, with 12 bases left between them. The V gene's germline CDR1 is SGHRS and CDR2 YFSETQ. CDR3 residues: CASSPTALNEKLFF. CDR3 bases: TGCGCCAGCAGCCCGACAGCTCTGAATGAAAAACTGTTTTTT.

The J gene is TRBJ1-2, the V gene TRBV28; TRBD1 might be the D (5 bases). CDR3 length: 14 residues. V dropped 4 bases and J dropped 6 bases, with 15 bases sitting between them. Germline loops: CDR1 MDHEN, CDR2 SYDVKM. The CDR3 sequence is CASSSLGALNGYTF. The CDR3 nucleotides are TGTGCCAGCAGTTCCTTAGGGGCGCTAAATGGCTACACCTTC.

The chain has TRBV2 and TRBJ2-7, with TRBD1 identical over 12 bases. After removal of 5 bases from V and 6 bases from J, the junction contained 8 bases not matched to a gene. CDR3 length: 15 amino acids. In germline, CDR1 is SNHLY, CDR2 FYNNEI. The chain's CDR3 is CASSSAGTGGFEQYF. The DNA for the CDR3 is TGTGCCAGCAGTTCGGCCGGGACAGGGGGCTTCGAGCAGTACTTC.

The chain recombines TRBV11-2 with TRBJ1-2, with D tentatively TRBD1 (6 bases). Trimming removed 3 bases from V and 0 bases from J, with 11 bases in between. There are 15 residues in the CDR3. Germline CDR1 is SGHAT and CDR2 is FQNNGV. This chain's CDR3 is CASSFTGSANYGYTF. CDR3 DNA sequence: TGTGCCAGCAGCTTTACAGGGTCCGCTAACTATGGCTACACCTTC.

V is TRBV5-1 and J is TRBJ1-2; 7 nucleotides align to TRBD1. In germline, CDR1 is SGHRS, CDR2 YFSETQ. The CDR3 is made up of 15 amino acids. Trimming removed 4 bases from V and 0 bases from J; junction bases left unmatched: 6. The CDR3 coding sequence is TGCGCCAGCAGCCCAGGGGACAGTTCTAACTATGGCTACACCTTC. Its translation is CASSPGDSSNYGYTF.

The V and J genes are TRBV2 and TRBJ2-7, with 7 bases fitting TRBD1. The CDR3 consists of 15 residues. V trimming: 5 bases; J trimming: 3 bases; junction bases outside the gene matches: 10. Germline CDR1 reads SNHLY; CDR2 reads FYNNEI. CDR3: CASSPDRVLFYEQYF. The CDR3 nucleotides read TGTGCCAGCAGTCCAGACAGGGTATTGTTCTACGAGCAGTACTTC.

The chain combines TRBV5-6 with TRBJ2-3, with TRBD2 identical over 8 bases. Germline V gene sequence: CDR1 SGHDT, CDR2 YYEEEE. Trimming cost V 0 bases and J 2 bases; bases outside gene matches: 5. There are 16 residues in the CDR3. DNA of the CDR3: TGTGCCAGCAGCTTGGAGCGGGGGCGCCACACAGATACGCAGTATTTT. This gives the protein CASSLERGRHTDTQYF.

This chain links TRBV3-1 (or the pseudogene TRBV3-2) with TRBJ2-5, with 8 nucleotides matching TRBD1. The J segment lost 7 bases and the V segment lost 5 bases, leaving 12 bases of the junction unmatched. Germline V gene sequence: CDR1 LGHDT, CDR2 YNNKEL (reference sequence). This CDR3 has 15 residues. Written as DNA, the CDR3 is TGTGCCAGCAGCTCTAGGACAGGGAGTTCGGCGACCCAGTACTTC. Amino acids: CASSSRTGSSATQYF.

V is TRBV5-5 and J is TRBJ1-3; D is unclear. This CDR3 is 17 amino acids long. V was trimmed by 2 bases and J by 0 bases, leaving 15 bases between them. Germline CDR1 and CDR2: SGHKS and YYEKEE (reference sequence). Here the CDR3 DNA reads TGTGCCAGCAGCTTCTCGAACTTTGGGCGCTCTGGAAACACCATATATTTT. Translated: CASSFSNFGRSGNTIYF.

The chain uses TRBV3-1 (or the pseudogene TRBV3-2) and TRBJ2-7, with 13 bases that match TRBD2. Unmatched junction bases numbered 1, after V lost 4 bases and J lost 4 bases. This CDR3 has 14 amino acids. Germline CDR1 LGHDT, CDR2 YNNKEL (reference sequence). This chain's CDR3 is CASSPGLAGYEQYF. The DNA for the CDR3 is TGTGCCAGCAGCCCGGGACTAGCGGGGTACGAGCAGTACTTC.

The CDR3 reads CASSEFLGEGEKLFF. The CDR3 DNA sequence: TGTGCCAGCAGTGAATTCCTGGGGGAGGGGGAAAAACTGTTTTTT. The rearrangement links TRBV25-1 to TRBJ1-4, with D possibly TRBD1 on 5 matching bases. Germline V gene sequence: CDR1 MGHDK, CDR2 SYGVNS. The CDR3 runs to 15 residues. V gave up 1 base and J gave up 8 bases, with 14 bases separating them.

V is TRBV6-5 and J is TRBJ2-7, with D maybe TRBD1 (5 bases). V gave up 0 bases and J gave up 4 bases, with 16 bases separating them. This CDR3 spans 16 amino acids. CDR1 MNHEY and CDR2 SVGAGI come from the germline V gene. CDR3 residues: CASSYSKGLRLYEQYF. The DNA for the CDR3 is TGTGCCAGCAGTTACTCGAAGGGGCTTCGGTTATACGAGCAGTACTTC.

This clone was detected only a few times. It is unclear where the CDR3 begins or ends on the DNA, so no DNA is shown, and the CDR3 is as TCRdb lists it. V gene TRBV19 combines with J gene TRBJ1-4; the table assigns TRBD1, which was not confirmed against the DNA. 15 amino acids form the CDR3, both terminal residues included. CDR1 and CDR2 from the germline V gene are LNHDA and SQIVND (reference sequence). The CDR3 sequence is CASTSARGSNEKLFF.

This clone occurred a few times. This sample also contains other DNA sequences that code for the same CDR3. The chain uses TRBV5-1 and TRBJ1-2; a weak D match, TRBD1 (6 bases). Trimming cost V 3 bases and J 2 bases, with 8 bases left between them. The germline V gene has CDR1 SGHRS and CDR2 YFSETQ. CDR3 length equals 13 residues. CDR3 in amino acids: CASSSGQNYGYTF. CDR3 bases: TGCGCCAGCAGCTCCGGACAGAACTATGGCTACACCTTC.

As to this clone: The sample has other DNA sequences that encode this CDR3 too. The J gene is TRBJ1-1, the V gene TRBV5-1; no clear D. Trimming removed 0 bases at V and 1 base at J, with 4 bases between. CDR1 and CDR2 from the germline V gene are SGHRS and YFSETQ. This CDR3 has 13 amino acids. CDR3: CASSLVKNTEAFF. CDR3 in DNA: TGCGCCAGCAGCTTGGTCAAGAACACTGAAGCTTTCTTT.

This chain connects TRBV5-4 to TRBJ2-7; the match to TRBD2 covers 15 bases. The trim removed 4 bases at V and 6 bases at J, leaving 11 bases unmatched. The CDR3 is 17 residues long. Germline V gives CDR1 SGHNT, CDR2 YYREEE (reference sequence). The chain's CDR3 is CASSTSGTSGGLGEQYF. Here the CDR3 DNA reads TGTGCCAGCAGCACCTCCGGGACTAGCGGGGGGTTAGGCGAGCAGTACTTC.

This clone appeared once. This chain uses TRBV10-2 with TRBJ1-1; D gene uncertain. CDR3 size: 14 residues. In germline, CDR1 is WSHSY, CDR2 SAAADI. V dropped 6 bases and J dropped 0 bases, with 11 bases sitting between them. The CDR3 coding sequence is TGCGCCAGCAGGATCGGCGACTTGAACACTGAAGCTTTCTTT. Translated, it gives CASRIGDLNTEAFF.

The rearrangement links TRBV2 to TRBJ1-5; 9 bases align to TRBD1. The CDR3 runs to 15 residues. CDR1 is SNHLY, CDR2 FYNNEI, per germline. The V gene end was trimmed by 5 bases and the J gene end by 4 bases; junction bases not matched to a gene: 6. The CDR3 DNA reads as TGTGCCAGCAGTCAACAGGGGGCGCGGAATCAGCCCCAGCATTTT. Protein: CASSQQGARNQPQHF.

The chain has TRBV20-1 and TRBJ1-1; possibly TRBD1 for D (5 bases). There are 11 residues in the CDR3. V lost 3 bases and J 8 bases, leaving 10 bases between the germline ends. Germline-derived CDR1 and CDR2 are DFQATT and SNEGSKA (reference sequence). The DNA of the CDR3 is TGCAGTGCTAGTAGGGAGGGGGAAGCTTTCTTT. It translates to CSASREGEAFF.

The V and J genes are TRBV7-8 and TRBJ2-3; tentative D call: TRBD2 (6 bases). The germline gives CDR1 SGHVS, CDR2 FQNEAQ. CDR3 length equals 16 residues. Trimming pared 4 bases from V and 2 bases from J, leaving 16 bases between. For the CDR3, the DNA is TGTGCCAGCAGCTACAATAGGGGCGGGACCACAGATACGCAGTATTTT. Translating gives CASSYNRGGTTDTQYF.

This clone appeared once. This chain joins TRBV19 and TRBJ2-7; TRBD1 might be the D (6 bases). Germline CDR1 LNHDA, CDR2 SQIVND (reference sequence). V gave up 5 bases and J gave up 6 bases, with 20 bases separating them. The CDR3 covers 15 residues. CDR3 protein: CASSPQGTLTGEQYF. The CDR3 DNA reads as TGTGCCAGTAGTCCACAGGGAACTTTGACCGGCGAGCAGTACTTC.

The V call is TRBV30, the J call TRBJ2-1; 8 nucleotides agree with TRBD2. This CDR3 has 16 residues. Germline V gene lookup returns CDR1 GTSNPN and CDR2 SVGIG (reference sequence). Germline trimming cut 3 bases from V and 1 base from J; bases unmatched to any gene: 8. Here the CDR3 reads CAWSGTGGGSYNEQFF. DNA for the CDR3: TGTGCCTGGAGCGGGACGGGAGGGGGTTCCTACAATGAGCAGTTCTTC.

The chain is built from TRBV3-1 (or the pseudogene TRBV3-2) and TRBJ2-7; D remains ambiguous. Germline V gene sequence: CDR1 LGHDT, CDR2 YNNKEL (reference sequence). CDR3 length: 16 amino acids. The V end was cut by 0 bases, the J end by 0 bases, with 12 bases between. The CDR3 sequence: CASSQDLPRSSYEQYF. As DNA, the CDR3 is TGTGCCAGCAGCCAAGATTTGCCTAGGAGCTCCTACGAGCAGTACTTC.